The 24 T cell receptor beta chains below were found in one sample sequenced in a study of blood T cell repertoires in COVID-19. Produced via immunoSEQ multiplex PCR; TCRdb's table is partial and in-frame only. The sample has 200,000 to 250,000 clones, roughly 84% seen once; the top ten hold 2% to 2.5%. Sequencing used peripheral blood. These receptors were obtained from a woman aged 55-75 years with acute or convalescent COVID-19.

The V gene is TRBV3-1 (or the pseudogene TRBV3-2), the J gene TRBJ2-7; 15 bases agree with TRBD2. Germline V CDR1 and CDR2: LGHDT, YNNKEL (reference sequence). The CDR3 is 16 residues long. The junction had 11 bases not matched to a gene; V was cut back by 7 bases and J by 7 bases. CDR3 residues: CASTTRGLAGGEEQYF. DNA for the CDR3: TGTGCCAGCACCACCAGGGGACTAGCGGGGGGTGAAGAGCAGTACTTC.

The table lists this clone with a count of one. The chain recombines TRBV6-2 or TRBV6-3 with TRBJ1-2, with 10 bases aligning to TRBD1. V dropped 6 bases and J dropped 3; count of bases not matched to a gene: 4. This CDR3 contains 14 residues. CDR1 and CDR2 from the germline V gene are MNHEY and SVGEGT. The CDR3 here is CASSPGTGDYGYTF. Written as DNA, the CDR3 is TGTGCCAGCAGCCCAGGGACAGGGGACTATGGCTACACCTTC.

The J gene is TRBJ1-1, the V gene TRBV6-1, with D hard to call. CDR1 is MNHNS, CDR2 SASEGT, per germline. V lost 6 bases to trimming and J lost 1 base, with 9 bases between them. The CDR3 spans 13 residues. CDR3 in DNA: TGTGCCAGCAGCAAGGAGGAGAACACTGAAGCTTTCTTT. Translated, it gives CASSKEENTEAFF.

The rearrangement joins TRBV2 to TRBJ2-2; TRBD2 matches 7 bases. Germline-derived CDR1 and CDR2 are SNHLY and FYNNEI. Trimming removed 8 bases from V and 7 bases from J; junction bases left unmatched: 7. The CDR3 extends over 13 amino acids. CDR3 protein: CASRTGLVGELFF. CDR3 sequence (DNA): TGTGCCAGCCGTACAGGACTAGTCGGGGAGCTGTTTTTT.

V gene TRBV19 combines with J gene TRBJ1-2, with D uncertain. V was shortened by 6 bases and J by 6 bases, with 14 bases between the two germline ends. The CDR3 contains 13 residues. CDR1 is LNHDA, CDR2 SQIVND, per germline (reference sequence). CDR3 residues: CASSPTRVDGYTF. DNA for the CDR3: TGTGCCAGTAGCCCTACGAGGGTGGATGGCTACACCTTC.

This chain uses TRBV4-2 with TRBJ2-7; D is uncertain. Germline V gene lookup returns CDR1 LGHNA and CDR2 YNFKEQ. The CDR3 extends over 14 amino acids. Deletions cut 0 bases from V and 3 bases from J, with 9 bases between. CDR3 nucleotide sequence: TGTGCCAGCAGCCAAGAAGCAGCTAGCTACGAGCAGTACTTC. Protein sequence: CASSQEAASYEQYF.

The gene calls are TRBV4-3 and TRBJ1-3; no firm D call. The CDR3 totals 15 residues. Germline V gene sequence: CDR1 LGHNA, CDR2 YSLEER. The V and J ends lost 1 base and 2 bases respectively, with 9 bases between them. This CDR3 is CASSQVGSTGNTIYF. The CDR3 nucleotides read TGCGCCAGCAGCCAAGTCGGTAGCACTGGAAACACCATATATTTT.

The genes are TRBV28 and TRBJ2-2; TRBD2 matches at 7 bases. The CDR3 extends over 15 amino acids. From germline, CDR1 is MDHEN and CDR2 SYDVKM. Germline trimming cut 6 bases from V and 0 bases from J; bases unmatched to any gene: 4. CDR3 DNA: TGTGCCAGCAGGTCTGGGGGGGCGAACACCGGGGAGCTGTTTTTT. Translated, it gives CASRSGGANTGELFF.

The chain couples TRBV6-2 or TRBV6-3 to TRBJ2-1, with D perhaps matching TRBD2 (5 bases). CDR3 size: 14 residues. CDR1 is MNHEY and CDR2 is SVGEGT in the germline V gene. V shed 2 bases and J shed 5 bases, with 10 bases lying between them. The CDR3 region has the DNA TGTGCCAGCAGTTACCGGACTCTGAACAATGAGCAGTTCTTC. It specifies CASSYRTLNNEQFF.

The chain is built from TRBV27 and TRBJ2-2, with D maybe TRBD2 (5 bases). Germline CDR1 and CDR2: MNHEY and SMNVEV (reference sequence). The V end was cut by 7 bases, the J end by 2 bases, with 14 bases between. The CDR3 sequence is 15 residues long. The chain's CDR3 is CASTSSGFNTGELFF. DNA for the CDR3: TGTGCCAGCACCTCATCGGGGTTCAACACCGGGGAGCTGTTTTTT.

The chain uses TRBV6-6 and TRBJ1-5; no firm D call. In germline, CDR1 is MNHNY, CDR2 SVGAGI (reference sequence). The CDR3 spans 13 residues. Trimming pared 5 bases from V and 7 bases from J, leaving 12 bases between. The CDR3 DNA is TGTGCCAGCAGTCTCACTAAAGAACAGCCCCAGCATTTT. Its protein product is CASSLTKEQPQHF.

The V gene is TRBV5-5, the J gene TRBJ1-6; D gene ambiguous. CDR1 SGHKS and CDR2 YYEKEE come from the germline V gene (reference sequence). The V end was cut by 0 bases, the J end by 6 bases, with 16 bases between. There are 17 residues in the CDR3. CDR3 DNA: TGTGCCAGCAGCTTGGTTTTTTTTCCGACGGGTAATTCACCCCTCCACTTT. Protein product: CASSLVFFPTGNSPLHF.

The chain carries TRBV6-5 and TRBJ1-5; 7 bases map to TRBD1. V gave up 8 bases and J gave up 4 bases; unmatched junction bases: 11. From germline, CDR1 is MNHEY and CDR2 SVGAGI. The CDR3 contains 15 residues. In DNA form, the CDR3 reads TGTGCCAGCGACATCGACAGGGTCCTAAATCAGCCCCAGCATTTT. Its protein is CASDIDRVLNQPQHF.

This chain connects TRBV3-1 (or the pseudogene TRBV3-2) to TRBJ1-2; D gene ambiguous. The length of the CDR3 is 15 residues. The V gene's germline CDR1 is LGHDT and CDR2 YNNKEL (reference sequence). Trimming shortened V by 0 bases and J by 8 bases, and 16 bases separated the two germline ends. The CDR3 DNA follows: TGTGCCAGCAGCCAAGATAACCTACTAACTATGGGCTACACCTTC. This gives the protein CASSQDNLLTMGYTF.

The J gene is TRBJ1-1, the V gene TRBV28; D might be TRBD1 (5 bases). The CDR3 spans 13 residues. Germline V gene sequence: CDR1 MDHEN, CDR2 SYDVKM. Trimming removed 3 bases from V and 7 bases from J, with 12 bases in between. CDR3: CASSFAWGDEAFF. CDR3 nucleotides: TGTGCCAGCAGTTTCGCGTGGGGGGATGAAGCTTTCTTT. Drawing the rest from reference TRBV28 and TRBJ1-1, the complete variable domain is DVKVTQSSRYLVKRTGEKVFLECVQDMDHENMFWYRQDPGLGLRLIYFSYDVKMKEKGDIPEGYSVSREKKERFSLILESASTNQTSMYLCASSFAWGDEAFFGQGTRLTVV.

This clone was counted only a few times. This chain uses TRBV7-6 with TRBJ2-7; tentatively, D is TRBD2 (7 bases). V was clipped by 5 bases and J by 3 bases, with 17 bases between them. Germline loops: CDR1 SGHVS, CDR2 FNYEAQ. The CDR3 runs to 15 residues. The CDR3 nucleotides are TGTGCCAGCAGCCCGCGTGCGGGGGCGAGCTACGAGCAGTACTTC. Protein product: CASSPRAGASYEQYF.

This chain connects TRBV28 to TRBJ2-7, with TRBD2 matching 7 bases. Germline V gene data show CDR1 as MDHEN and CDR2 as SYDVKM. Unmatched junction bases numbered 11, after V lost 10 bases and J lost 2 bases. The CDR3 length is 14 residues. The CDR3 bases are TGTGCCATCCACGCGACGGGGGGACCCTACGAGCAGTACTTC. Residues: CAIHATGGPYEQYF.

This chain uses TRBV6-6 with TRBJ1-6; D is undetermined. In germline, CDR1 is MNHNY, CDR2 SVGAGI (reference sequence). With 5 bases removed from V and 11 bases from J, the gap between germline ends came to 13 bases. This CDR3 spans 13 amino acids. The CDR3 loop is CASSEGLSAPLHF. The CDR3 bases are TGTGCCAGCAGTGAGGGTTTGTCAGCACCCCTCCACTTT.

This clone has more than one count but fewer than ten. CDR3 protein: CASRGSGEKLFF. CDR3 nucleotides: TGTGCCAGCAGGGGGTCGGGAGAAAAACTGTTTTTT. V is TRBV5-6 and J is TRBJ1-4; the D is unclear. Trimming took 5 bases from V and 8 from J, leaving 10 bases between them. From germline, CDR1 is SGHDT and CDR2 YYEEEE. The CDR3 is made up of 12 amino acids.

V is TRBV5-6 and J is TRBJ2-7; no firm D call. CDR1 SGHDT and CDR2 YYEEEE come from the germline V gene. The CDR3 covers 12 residues. Trimming pared 2 bases from V and 2 bases from J, leaving 5 bases between. The CDR3 coding sequence is TGTGCCAGCAGCTTTTCTGCCTACGAGCAGTACTTC. Translated: CASSFSAYEQYF.

V is TRBV3-1 (or the pseudogene TRBV3-2) and J is TRBJ1-2; TRBD1 aligns across 9 bases. The ends lost 1 base at V and 5 bases at J; junction bases unmatched: 5. The germline gives CDR1 LGHDT, CDR2 YNNKEL (reference sequence). This CDR3 region has 15 residues. The CDR3 DNA reads as TGTGCCAGCAGCCAAGGCCGGGACAGGGCATATGGCTACACCTTC. This codes for CASSQGRDRAYGYTF.

V is TRBV5-1 and J is TRBJ2-7; TRBD1 matches at 10 bases. Germline assignment: CDR1 SGHRS and CDR2 YFSETQ. Germline trimming cut 5 bases from V and 1 base from J; bases unmatched to any gene: 6. The CDR3 is 15 residues long. CDR3 loop: CASRNPDRGSYEQYF. The DNA of the CDR3 is TGCGCCAGCAGAAACCCGGACAGGGGGTCCTACGAGCAGTACTTC.

V gene TRBV30 combines with J gene TRBJ1-2; a possible D gene is TRBD1 (5 bases). The V gene lost 3 bases and the J gene lost 7 bases, with 21 bases spanning the gap. The CDR3 totals 15 residues. The germline V gene encodes CDR1 GTSNPN and CDR2 SVGIG (reference sequence). This chain's CDR3 is CAWSQHLGARGGYTF. CDR3 in DNA: TGTGCCTGGAGCCAACACCTTGGGGCTCGAGGTGGCTACACCTTC.

This clone was recorded a few times. This chain uses TRBV11-2 with TRBJ2-1, with TRBD2 as a possible D gene (5 bases). The CDR3 loop spans 12 amino acids. V lost 7 bases to trimming and J lost 7 bases, with 11 bases between them. Germline V gene sequence: CDR1 SGHAT, CDR2 FQNNGV. CDR3 DNA sequence: TGTGCCAGCAACCGAGGGTGGAATGAGCAGTTCTTC. Its translation is CASNRGWNEQFF.